The clone carrying this T cell receptor beta chain was seen repeatedly, ten times or more. The target antigen is unknown. This sample was included in a study of post-analysis software for immune sequencing data. Study-wide context: Patients had relapsing-remitting, secondary progressive or progressive-relapsing multiple sclerosis; some lacked subtype. Study conclusions and caveats: Controls showed significantly higher normalized Chao1 diversity than did multiple sclerosis patients. When patients were compared with controls, about five TRBV segments were more frequent, TRBV5-6, TRBV5-1 and TRBV20-1 among them. Samples made in the same batch grouped tightly together by F measure.

CDR3 length equals 17 residues. Germline V gene sequence: CDR1 LNHNV, CDR2 YYDKDF (reference sequence). J lost 5 bases, V lost 1 base, and 5 bases had no gene match. TCR beta cDNA libraries had unique molecular identifiers. Approximately 450,000 cDNA molecules were recovered from an input of about 0.9 to 11 million T cells. TCRdb used MiXCR to reprocess the PCR reads, holding one entry per CDR3 protein. The sample holds under 200,000 distinct CDR3 sequences; 29% are singletons and the top ten take roughly 3.4%. The sample comprised blood. This sequence was found in a girl aged 2 to 17 with multiple sclerosis. V usage is TRBV15 and J usage is TRBJ2-1; 13 nucleotides line up with TRBD2. The CDR3 DNA sequence: TGTGCCACCAGCAGAGGCATAGGGACTAGCGGGAACAATGAGCAGTTCTTC. This sequence encodes CATSRGIGTSGNNEQFF. Full variable domain (remainder filled in from reference TRBV15 and TRBJ2-1): DAMVIQNPRYQVTQFGKPVTLSCSQTLNHNVMYWYQQKSSQAPKLLFHYYDKDFNNEADTPDNFQSRRPNTSFCFLDIRSPGLGDTAMYLCATSRGIGTSGNNEQFFGPGTRLTVL.